This TCR beta chain appears in the sequencing data of a study of cytomegalovirus exposure and HLA in healthy donors. Study-level results: Upon later analysis, TCR association rates were observed to vary by HLA locus, being highest for DRB1 and lowest for HLA-C. According to reports, the classifier identified cytomegalovirus status with high specificity and sensitivity. In a later analysis, V- and J-gene trimming of beta chains associated with a DCLRE1C missense variant, replicated independently.

This PCR relied on a set of 60 Vbeta primers and 13 Jbeta primers. Profiling relied on immunoSEQ multiplex PCR, and the TCRdb table lists in-frame clones only, not all of them. The data contain over 150,000 clones, about 80% of them singletons. The germline V gene has CDR1 PRHDT and CDR2 FYEKMQ (reference sequence). Trimming stripped 6 bases from V and 5 bases from J, with 14 bases between. The CDR3 runs 14 residues. This clone was found a few times. Its target is not known. This clonotype originated in a woman aged 45-65 years in good health and CMV-seropositive. Sample: PBMCs. The chain has TRBV13 and TRBJ2-1; TRBD1 might be the D (5 bases). The CDR3 spells CASSQTDSNNEQFF. CDR3 coding DNA: TGTGCCAGCAGTCAGACAGATTCCAACAATGAGCAGTTCTTC.